This entry features one T cell receptor beta chain sequence. The data originate from a study of shared clonotypes between healthy human individuals. Profiled with immunoSEQ multiplex PCR; TCRdb holds only in-frame clones, not every one. Of 1,500,000 or so clones listed, around 98.5% are singletons. Looked up from germline, CDR1 is SGHNT and CDR2 is YENEEA. V lost 0 bases to trimming and J lost 2 bases, with 4 bases between them. This CDR3 has 13 residues. Sequenced sample: naive CD4+ T cells sorted from blood. The subset: CD45RA+ positively selected. This chain joins TRBV11-3 and TRBJ1-1; no clear D gene. The clonotype comes from a man aged 25-40 years in good health. The CDR3 region is CASSLDVNTEAFF. In DNA form, the CDR3 reads TGTGCCAGCAGCTTAGATGTAAACACTGAAGCTTTCTTT.